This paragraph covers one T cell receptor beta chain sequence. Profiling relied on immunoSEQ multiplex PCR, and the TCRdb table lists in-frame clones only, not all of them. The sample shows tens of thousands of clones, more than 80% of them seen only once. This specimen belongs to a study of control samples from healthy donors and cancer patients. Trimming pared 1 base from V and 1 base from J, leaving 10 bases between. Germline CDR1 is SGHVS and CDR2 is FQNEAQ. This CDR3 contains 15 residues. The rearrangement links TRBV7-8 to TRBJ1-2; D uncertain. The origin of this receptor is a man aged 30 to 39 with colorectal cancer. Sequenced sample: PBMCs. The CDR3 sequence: CASSLGVSFNYGYTF. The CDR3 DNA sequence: TGTGCCAGCAGCTTAGGAGTCAGTTTTAACTATGGCTACACCTTC.